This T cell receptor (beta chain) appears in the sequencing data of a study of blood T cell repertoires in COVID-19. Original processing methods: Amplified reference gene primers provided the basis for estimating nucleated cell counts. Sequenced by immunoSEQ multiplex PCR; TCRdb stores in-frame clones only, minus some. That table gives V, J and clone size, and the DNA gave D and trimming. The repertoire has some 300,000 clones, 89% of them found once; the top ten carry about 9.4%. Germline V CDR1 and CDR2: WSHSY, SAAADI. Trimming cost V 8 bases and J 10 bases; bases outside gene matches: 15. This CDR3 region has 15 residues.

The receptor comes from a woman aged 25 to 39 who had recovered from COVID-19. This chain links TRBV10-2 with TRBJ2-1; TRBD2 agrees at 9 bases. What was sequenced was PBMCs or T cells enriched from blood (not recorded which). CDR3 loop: CASGKNPGTSLEQFF. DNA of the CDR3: TGCGCCAGCGGCAAGAACCCCGGGACTAGCTTGGAGCAGTTCTTC.